This T cell receptor (beta chain) was captured in a study of blood T cell repertoires in COVID-19. The CDR3 covers 11 residues. CDR1 is WSHSY and CDR2 is SAAADI in the germline V gene. V lost 10 bases, J lost 13 bases, and 13 bases stayed unmatched. The protocol was immunoSEQ multiplex PCR, while the TCRdb copy is restricted to in-frame clones and leaves out a portion. Of about 140,000 clones listed, 70% to 80% are singletons. The chain couples TRBV10-2 to TRBJ2-7, with TRBD2 matching 7 bases. Source material: peripheral blood. The receptor comes from a woman in her 50s with active or convalescent COVID-19. This chain's CDR3 is CATWSGDARYF. DNA for the CDR3: TGCGCCACCTGGAGCGGGGACGCGAGATACTTC.